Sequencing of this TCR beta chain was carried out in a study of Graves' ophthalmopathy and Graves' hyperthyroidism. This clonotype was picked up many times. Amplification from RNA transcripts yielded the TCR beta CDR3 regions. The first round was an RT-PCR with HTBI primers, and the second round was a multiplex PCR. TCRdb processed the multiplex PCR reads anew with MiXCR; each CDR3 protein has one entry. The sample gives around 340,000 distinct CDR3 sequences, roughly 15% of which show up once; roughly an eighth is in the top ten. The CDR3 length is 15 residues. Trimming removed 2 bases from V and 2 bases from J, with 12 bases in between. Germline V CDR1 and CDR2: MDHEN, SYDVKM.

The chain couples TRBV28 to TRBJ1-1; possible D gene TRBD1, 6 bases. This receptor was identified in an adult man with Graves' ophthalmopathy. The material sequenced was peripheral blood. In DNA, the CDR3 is TGTGCCAGCAGTTTACGGACAGCTCATAACACTGAAGCTTTCTTT. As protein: CASSLRTAHNTEAFF.